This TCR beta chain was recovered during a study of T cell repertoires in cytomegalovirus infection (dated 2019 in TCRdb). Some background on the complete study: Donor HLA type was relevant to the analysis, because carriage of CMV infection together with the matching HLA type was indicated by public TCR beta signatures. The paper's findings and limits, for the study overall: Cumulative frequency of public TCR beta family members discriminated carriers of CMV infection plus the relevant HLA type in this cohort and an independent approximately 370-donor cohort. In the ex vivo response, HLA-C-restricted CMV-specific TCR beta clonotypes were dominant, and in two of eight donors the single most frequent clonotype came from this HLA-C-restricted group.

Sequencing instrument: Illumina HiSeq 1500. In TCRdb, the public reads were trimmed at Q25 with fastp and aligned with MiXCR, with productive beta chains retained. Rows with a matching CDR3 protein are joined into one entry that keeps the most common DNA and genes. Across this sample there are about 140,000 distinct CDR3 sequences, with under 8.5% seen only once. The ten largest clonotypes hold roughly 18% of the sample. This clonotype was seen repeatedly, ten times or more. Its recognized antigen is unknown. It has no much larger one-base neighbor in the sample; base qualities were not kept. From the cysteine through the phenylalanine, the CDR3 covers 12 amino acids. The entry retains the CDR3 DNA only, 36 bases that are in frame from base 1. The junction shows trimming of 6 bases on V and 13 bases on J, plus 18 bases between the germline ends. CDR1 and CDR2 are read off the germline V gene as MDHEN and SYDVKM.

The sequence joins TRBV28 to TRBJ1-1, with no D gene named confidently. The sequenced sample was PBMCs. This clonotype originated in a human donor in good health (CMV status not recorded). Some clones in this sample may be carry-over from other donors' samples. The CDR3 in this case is CASREDTSIGFF. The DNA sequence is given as TGTGCCAGCAGGGAAGACACCTCAATCGGTTTCTTT.